This T cell receptor (beta chain) comes out of a study of blood T cell repertoires in COVID-19. With 2 bases removed from V and 8 bases from J, the gap between germline ends came to 7 bases. The CDR3 is made up of 12 amino acids. Germline V gene sequence: CDR1 SEHNR, CDR2 FQNEAQ (reference sequence). Clones were read by immunoSEQ multiplex PCR, and TCRdb kept only the in-frame ones, dropping some. Of about 220,000 clones listed, almost 85% were seen once; the top ten hold approximately 15%. V is TRBV7-9 and J is TRBJ2-1; D gene unclear. Specimen: PBMCs or T cells enriched from blood (not recorded which). This TCR derives from a man aged 40-49 years who had recovered from COVID-19. CDR3 in amino acids: CASSLQVDEQFF. DNA for the CDR3: TGTGCCAGCAGCTTACAGGTGGATGAGCAGTTCTTC.